Shown below are 10 T cell receptor beta chains from a single sample sequenced in a study of vaccination and CD4 T cells after COVID-19. Regarding treatment: approximately nine-day PBMC culture with coronavirus spike peptide pools or control peptides (ViraFEST assay). These TCRs' antigens remain unknown. The Oncomine TCR Beta short-read assay sequenced DNA from cultured CD4+ T cells. TCRdb itself ran the PCR reads through MiXCR, one entry per CDR3 protein. The data contain around 13,000 distinct CDR3 sequences, 70% to 75% of them seen just once; the ten biggest clones take up 8.1%. Sequenced here: CD4+ T cells from blood, cultured in vitro, sampled after SARS-CoV-2 vaccination. These receptors were obtained from a human donor who received a COVID-19 vaccine.

This clonotype has only a few counts. The J gene is TRBJ1-6, the V gene TRBV7-2; 8 nucleotides line up with TRBD1. The V gene's germline CDR1 is SGHTA and CDR2 FQGNSA. CDR3 length equals 18 residues. Trimming took 5 bases from V and 0 from J; bases not matched to a gene: 9. CDR3 DNA sequence: TGTGCCAGCAGCAGAACAGGGGACAGGAGCTCCTATAATTCACCCCTCCACTTT. Its translation is CASSRTGDRSSYNSPLHF.

This chain uses TRBV12-3 or TRBV12-4 with TRBJ1-6; TRBD1 agrees at 8 bases. The J segment lost 0 bases and the V segment lost 5 bases, leaving 9 bases of the junction unmatched. The CDR3 has 18 residues. The CDR3 here is CASSRTGIYSSYNSPLHF. CDR3 DNA sequence: TGTGCCAGCAGTAGGACAGGGATATATAGCTCCTATAATTCACCCCTCCACTTT.

This sequence joins TRBV2 and TRBJ1-1; D gene unclear. CDR1 is SNHLY, CDR2 FYNNEI, per germline. The ends were cut back, 5 bases at V and 4 bases at J, with 11 bases in the middle. The CDR3 loop spans 13 amino acids. The CDR3, as DNA: TGTGCCAGCAGTAGGAGGGATACCACTGAAGCTTTCTTT. Amino acid sequence: CASSRRDTTEAFF.

Only a few counts were recorded for this clonotype. The gene calls are TRBV6-1 and TRBJ1-1, with D uncertain. V was trimmed by 2 bases and J by 2 bases, leaving 9 bases between them. Germline CDR1 and CDR2: MNHNS and SASEGT. The CDR3 covers 14 residues. CDR3: CASSEPGHNTEAFF. DNA of the CDR3: TGTGCCAGCAGTGAACCGGGCCATAACACTGAAGCTTTCTTT.

This clonotype has a single count. The chain combines TRBV19 with TRBJ2-1, with D maybe TRBD2 (7 bases). The CDR3 sequence is 14 residues long. The germline V gene has CDR1 LNHDA and CDR2 SQIVND (reference sequence). The V gene lost 4 bases and the J gene lost 4 bases, with 11 bases spanning the gap. CDR3 sequence (DNA): TGTGCCAGTAGTACGGGGGGCGCTTACAATGAGCAGTTCTTC. Amino acid sequence: CASSTGGAYNEQFF.

This clonotype showed up just a few times. This chain joins TRBV20-1 and TRBJ2-5; TRBD2 agrees at 10 bases. After removal of 3 bases from V and 2 bases from J, the junction contained 6 bases not matched to a gene. Per germline, CDR1 DFQATT and CDR2 SNEGSKA (reference sequence). The CDR3 is 15 amino acids. CDR3 amino acids: CSASMLAGAQETQYF. The CDR3 bases are TGCAGTGCTAGCATGCTAGCGGGGGCTCAAGAGACCCAGTACTTC.

This rearrangement joins TRBV20-1 to TRBJ1-5; D is undetermined. The CDR3 loop spans 13 amino acids. V was pared by 3 bases and J by 7 bases, with 13 bases between. CDR1 and CDR2 (germline): DFQATT, SNEGSKA (reference sequence). CDR3: CSASGGVAQPQHF. The CDR3 DNA is TGCAGTGCTAGTGGTGGGGTGGCCCAGCCCCAGCATTTT.

V gene TRBV6-2 or TRBV6-3 combines with J gene TRBJ1-1; D is undetermined. CDR3 length: 15 residues. V was clipped by 4 bases and J by 5 bases, with 17 bases between them. CDR1 is MNHEY, CDR2 SVGEGT, per germline. CDR3: CASSWVGAGGTEAFF. CDR3 in DNA: TGTGCCAGCAGTTGGGTTGGTGCGGGCGGTACTGAAGCTTTCTTT.

This clonotype has only a few counts. This chain joins TRBV20-1 and TRBJ2-3; 10 nucleotides match TRBD2. With 5 bases clipped from V and 3 bases from J, the junction kept 14 bases outside the gene matches. The CDR3 is 17 amino acids. CDR1 is DFQATT and CDR2 is SNEGSKA in the germline V gene (reference sequence). The CDR3 loop is CSAVSGGAPTRTDTQYF. DNA for the CDR3: TGCAGTGCTGTCAGCGGGGGGGCCCCCACCCGTACAGATACGCAGTATTTT.

The chain joins TRBV30 to TRBJ2-2; possibly TRBD1 for D (7 bases). Germline CDR1 is GTSNPN and CDR2 is SVGIG (reference sequence). The CDR3 is 13 amino acids. The CDR3 DNA follows: TGTGCTTCCCAGGGGGGCGGAACCGGGGAGCTGTTTTTT. Encoded protein: CASQGGGTGELFF.